The 27 T cell receptor beta chains below come from one sample, sequenced in a study of shared clonotypes between healthy human individuals. The protocol was immunoSEQ multiplex PCR, while the TCRdb copy is restricted to in-frame clones and leaves out a portion. The sample holds 2 million to 2.5 million clones, approximately 95% seen once. Sequenced sample: naive CD4+ T cells from PBMCs. Subset of the sample: CD45RA+ positively selected. These receptors all stem from a man aged 18-30 years in good health. Some clones in this sample may be carry-over from other donors' samples.

This sequence joins TRBV6-1 and TRBJ1-5; D gene uncertain. The CDR3 runs 12 residues. From germline, CDR1 is MNHNS and CDR2 SASEGT. Trimming shortened V by 1 base and J by 7 bases, and 5 bases separated the two germline ends. CDR3 sequence (DNA): TGTGCCAGCAGTGAAGGAATGCAGCCCCAGCATTTT. Protein sequence: CASSEGMQPQHF.

The chain uses TRBV28 and TRBJ2-3, with TRBD2 identical over 8 bases. Germline CDR1 MDHEN, CDR2 SYDVKM. CDR3 length equals 19 residues. After removal of 3 bases from V and 0 bases from J, the junction contained 14 bases not matched to a gene. Here the CDR3 DNA reads TGTGCCAGCAGTTTTTCCCATGGTACTAGCGGACCAAGCACAGATACGCAGTATTTT. As protein: CASSFSHGTSGPSTDTQYF. The full variable domain, completed using reference TRBV28 and TRBJ2-3, is DVKVTQSSRYLVKRTGEKVFLECVQDMDHENMFWYRQDPGLGLRLIYFSYDVKMKEKGDIPEGYSVSREKKERFSLILESASTNQTSMYLCASSFSHGTSGPSTDTQYFGPGTRLTVL.

The table lists this clone with a count of one. The J gene is TRBJ2-7, the V gene TRBV5-5, with 10 bases identical to TRBD2. CDR3 size: 16 residues. V lost 4 bases to trimming and J lost 2 bases; unmatched junction nucleotides: 9. Germline V gives CDR1 SGHKS, CDR2 YYEKEE (reference sequence). The CDR3 bases are TGTGCCAGCAGCGGGCCGGGACTAGCGAGAACCTACGAGCAGTACTTC. Its protein is CASSGPGLARTYEQYF. Based on the CDR3 plus reference TRBV5-5 and TRBJ2-7, the full variable domain is DAGVTQSPTHLIKTRGQQVTLRCSPISGHKSVSWYQQVLGQGPQFIFQYYEKEERGRGNFPDRFSARQFPNYSSELNVNALLLGDSALYLCASSGPGLARTYEQYFGPGTRLTVT.

This chain uses TRBV27 with TRBJ2-1; TRBD2 aligns across 10 bases. This CDR3 has 16 amino acids. The germline CDR1 and CDR2 sequences are MNHEY and SMNVEV (reference sequence). V gave up 4 bases and J gave up 9 bases; unmatched junction bases: 12. This CDR3 is CASSSIPGLAFGEQFF. The DNA of the CDR3 is TGTGCCAGCAGTTCTATCCCGGGACTAGCGTTTGGTGAGCAGTTCTTC.

V is TRBV5-6 and J is TRBJ2-5, with no clear D. Germline CDR1 is SGHDT and CDR2 is YYEEEE. The CDR3 is 12 residues long. The V end lost 1 base, the J end lost 13 bases, and 14 bases lay between the germline ends. The CDR3 bases are TGTGCCAGCAGCTTGAATAACGCAGGTCGGTACTTC. Amino acids: CASSLNNAGRYF.

This chain uses TRBV29-1 with TRBJ2-5; D might be TRBD2 (5 bases). Trimming removed 4 bases at V and 5 bases at J, with 17 bases between. Germline loops: CDR1 SQVTM, CDR2 ANQGSEA. CDR3 size: 14 residues. This CDR3 reads CSVALRVHRETQYF. The CDR3 DNA follows: TGCAGCGTTGCGTTGAGGGTCCACCGGGAGACCCAGTACTTC.

This chain joins TRBV9 and TRBJ2-5; D might be TRBD1 or TRBD2, each matching 6 bases. CDR3 length: 15 amino acids. The germline V and J ends were trimmed by 3 bases and 7 bases, with 19 bases remaining between them. Germline V gene sequence: CDR1 SGDLS, CDR2 YYNGEE. Here the CDR3 reads CASSAGGERSGTQYF. CDR3 nucleotide sequence: TGTGCCAGCAGCGCCGGGGGCGAGAGATCGGGGACCCAGTACTTC.

This clone was picked up one time. The chain uses TRBV4-1 and TRBJ2-7; TRBD1 matches 9 bases. This CDR3 spans 16 amino acids. The V segment lost 4 bases and the J segment 2 bases; nucleotides outside the gene matches: 9. Germline V gene lookup returns CDR1 MGHRA and CDR2 YSYEKL. The DNA of the CDR3 is TGCGCCAGCAGCCTAACAGGGGGCGGGTCGCCCTACGAGCAGTACTTC. The encoded protein is CASSLTGGGSPYEQYF.

The chain has TRBV28 and TRBJ1-3; 11 bases line up with TRBD1. Germline CDR1 reads MDHEN; CDR2 reads SYDVKM. J gave up 4 bases and V 5 bases, and 4 bases lay outside the gene matches. This CDR3 contains 15 residues. The CDR3 DNA is TGTGCCAGCAGTGGACAGGGGGCAAGGGGAAACACCATATATTTT. It yields the protein CASSGQGARGNTIYF.

The rearrangement joins TRBV9 to TRBJ2-2; the D gene is possibly TRBD1 (6 bases). The CDR3 is made up of 15 amino acids. CDR1 is SGDLS and CDR2 is YYNGEE in the germline V gene. The V end lost 4 bases, the J end lost 1 base, and 11 bases lay between the germline ends. CDR3 in DNA: TGTGCCAGCAGCCCCCCCAGGGGGAACACCGGGGAGCTGTTTTTT. This encodes CASSPPRGNTGELFF.

The CDR3 region has the DNA TGTGCCAGCAGTGCCCCGGGACTAGCGGTCAATGAGCAGTTCTTC. Amino acid sequence: CASSAPGLAVNEQFF. V and J are TRBV27 and TRBJ2-1, with 11 bases aligning to TRBD2. Trimming took 5 bases from V and 6 from J; bases not matched to a gene: 6. The length of the CDR3 is 15 residues. Germline CDR1 is MNHEY and CDR2 is SMNVEV (reference sequence).

The chain couples TRBV28 to TRBJ1-6; no reliable D call. CDR3 length: 15 amino acids. CDR1 is MDHEN, CDR2 SYDVKM, per germline. V was trimmed by 3 bases and J by 13 bases, leaving 19 bases between them. The CDR3 sequence: CASSLGSYAGWPLHF. The CDR3 nucleotides read TGTGCCAGCAGTTTGGGCAGCTACGCTGGTTGGCCCCTCCACTTT. The full variable domain, rest sourced from reference TRBV28 and TRBJ1-6, is DVKVTQSSRYLVKRTGEKVFLECVQDMDHENMFWYRQDPGLGLRLIYFSYDVKMKEKGDIPEGYSVSREKKERFSLILESASTNQTSMYLCASSLGSYAGWPLHFGNGTRLTVT.

The rearrangement joins TRBV4-3 to TRBJ2-7; tentatively, D is TRBD2 (6 bases). CDR3 length equals 15 residues. V was shortened by 4 bases and J by 0 bases, with 13 bases between the two germline ends. Germline V gene data show CDR1 as LGHNA and CDR2 as YSLEER. CDR3 sequence (DNA): TGCGCCAGCAGCCGGACTATCACCCCCTCCTACGAGCAGTACTTC. Protein product: CASSRTITPSYEQYF.

Points on this clone: The same CDR3 can be traced to other DNA sequences in this sample. The rearrangement uses TRBV5-1 and TRBJ2-5, with D hard to call. The CDR3 runs to 14 residues. Germline-derived CDR1 and CDR2 are SGHRS and YFSETQ. V gave up 0 bases and J gave up 1 base, with 7 bases separating them. The DNA of the CDR3 is TGCGCCAGCAGCTTGGTGTCTAGCCAAGAGACCCAGTACTTC. This sequence encodes CASSLVSSQETQYF.

The chain uses TRBV14 and TRBJ2-7, with 8 bases matching TRBD2. This CDR3 comprises 14 residues. Germline assignment: CDR1 SGHDN and CDR2 FVKESK. V lost 4 bases to trimming and J lost 4 bases; unmatched junction nucleotides: 6. The chain's CDR3 is CASSLGLVYYEQYF. The CDR3 bases are TGTGCCAGCAGCCTGGGACTAGTCTATTACGAGCAGTACTTC.

The rearrangement uses TRBV5-1 and TRBJ2-1, with a tentative D call TRBD1 (6 bases). The CDR3 has 15 amino acids. Germline V lookup: CDR1 SGHRS, CDR2 YFSETQ. The V end lost 0 bases, the J end lost 2 bases, and 9 bases lay between the germline ends. CDR3 region: CASSLGQDPYNEQFF. CDR3 sequence (DNA): TGCGCCAGCAGCTTGGGACAGGATCCCTACAATGAGCAGTTCTTC.

The chain joins TRBV4-1 to TRBJ2-7; possibly TRBD2 for D (5 bases). The CDR3 is 14 amino acids. V was trimmed by 4 bases and J by 6 bases, leaving 16 bases between them. The germline gives CDR1 MGHRA, CDR2 YSYEKL. In nucleotides, the CDR3 is TGCGCCAGCAGCCCGCCCGGGCCCGGGATCGAGCAGTACTTC. Translated: CASSPPGPGIEQYF.

The chain recombines TRBV6-5 with TRBJ1-3; 9 positions match TRBD1. The CDR3 has 13 residues. The germline gives CDR1 MNHEY, CDR2 SVGAGI. Trimming removed 6 bases from V and 3 bases from J; junction bases left unmatched: 0. CDR3 nucleotides: TGTGCCAGCAGGACAGGGGGTGGAAACACCATATATTTT. As protein: CASRTGGGNTIYF.

This chain uses TRBV5-1 with TRBJ2-7; 7 bases align to TRBD1. The CDR3 sequence is 14 residues long. J was trimmed by 2 bases and V by 3 bases; bases with no gene match: 5. Germline values: CDR1 SGHRS, CDR2 YFSETQ. The CDR3 loop reads CASSYYRGPYEQYF. DNA of the CDR3: TGCGCCAGCAGCTATTACAGGGGCCCCTACGAGCAGTACTTC.

The genes are TRBV27 and TRBJ2-7, with D perhaps matching TRBD2 (6 bases). CDR3 size: 17 residues. Germline CDR1 reads MNHEY; CDR2 reads SMNVEV (reference sequence). Trimming removed 2 bases at V and 0 bases at J, with 17 bases between. The CDR3 bases are TGTGCCAGCAGTTTAACCCTTCGGGACGGGAGCTCCTACGAGCAGTACTTC. This gives the protein CASSLTLRDGSSYEQYF.

J is TRBJ2-1 and V is TRBV14, with D perhaps matching TRBD1 (6 bases). Trimming shortened V by 4 bases and J by 3 bases, and 16 bases separated the two germline ends. The CDR3 is 16 amino acids. Per the germline V gene, CDR1 is SGHDN and CDR2 is FVKESK. CDR3 in DNA: TGTGCCAGCAGCCCCATAGCCGGGACATACTACAATGAGCAGTTCTTC. Encoded protein: CASSPIAGTYYNEQFF.

The V call is TRBV19, the J call TRBJ2-3; D remains unclear. This CDR3 is built from 14 residues. Germline CDR1 is LNHDA and CDR2 is SQIVND (reference sequence). The germline V and J ends were trimmed by 7 bases and 3 bases, with 14 bases remaining between them. The CDR3 reads CASTRGSGTDTQYF. The CDR3 DNA is TGTGCCAGTACCCGCGGTTCCGGGACAGATACGCAGTATTTT. The entire variable domain, with the rest obtained from reference TRBV19 and TRBJ2-3, is as follows: DGGITQSPKYLFRKEGQNVTLSCEQNLNHDAMYWYRQDPGQGLRLIYYSQIVNDFQKGDIAEGYSVSREKKESFPLTVTSAQKNPTAFYLCASTRGSGTDTQYFGPGTRLTVL.

This clone was counted a single time. CDR3: CASSSMRLAAIEAKNIQYF. The CDR3, as DNA: TGTGCCAGCAGCTCGATGCGACTAGCGGCTATCGAGGCCAAAAACATTCAGTACTTC. The chain joins TRBV13 to TRBJ2-4, with 9 bases fitting TRBD2. The CDR3 extends over 19 amino acids. The V gene end was trimmed by 4 bases and the J gene end by 1 base; junction bases not matched to a gene: 14. CDR1 is PRHDT and CDR2 is FYEKMQ in the germline V gene (reference sequence).

This chain connects TRBV7-2 to TRBJ2-5; perhaps TRBD1 as D (5 bases). Germline CDR1 and CDR2: SGHTA and FQGNSA. The CDR3 length is 14 residues. Trimming cost V 5 bases and J 0 bases, with 10 bases left between them. The chain's CDR3 is CASSVRAYQETQYF. Here the CDR3 DNA reads TGTGCCAGCAGCGTCAGGGCGTACCAAGAGACCCAGTACTTC.

This clone is a singleton in its sample. The rearrangement uses TRBV5-5 and TRBJ1-3; 12 bases agree with TRBD1. This CDR3 is 19 amino acids long. In germline, CDR1 is SGHKS, CDR2 YYEKEE (reference sequence). V was clipped by 0 bases and J by 0 bases; unmatched bases: 7. For the CDR3, the DNA is TGTGCCAGCAGCTTGGTCCGGGACAGGGGGCTTTACTCTGGAAACACCATATATTTT. It codes for CASSLVRDRGLYSGNTIYF.

The V gene is TRBV11-3, the J gene TRBJ2-1; 9 nucleotides line up with TRBD1. V lost 6 bases, J lost 12 bases, and 12 bases stayed unmatched. CDR1 is SGHNT and CDR2 is YENEEA in the germline V gene. CDR3 length: 14 amino acids. DNA of the CDR3: TGTGCCAGCAGTTCCGCCGGGACAGGGAATCGGCAGTTCTTC. Protein: CASSSAGTGNRQFF.

This chain joins TRBV10-1 and TRBJ1-2; D possibly corresponds to TRBD1 (6 bases). Germline CDR1 is WNHNN and CDR2 is SYGVQD (reference sequence). Trimming took 6 bases from V and 7 from J, leaving 18 bases between them. There are 14 residues in the CDR3. The CDR3: CASSPFVGGTGYTF. CDR3 sequence (DNA): TGCGCCAGCAGCCCTTTTGTCGGGGGCACTGGCTACACCTTC.